A selection of T cell receptor beta chains follows, all from one sample in a study of blood T cell repertoires in COVID-19. TCRdb's table, derived via immunoSEQ multiplex PCR, lists solely in-frame clones and lacks some. Counted here are about 59,000 clones, approximately 80% occurring once; the ten biggest clones make up 3.5%. Input material: peripheral blood. The receptors were sampled from a woman aged 80 or older with acute or convalescent COVID-19. CDR3s include the opening cysteine and the closing phenylalanine or tryptophan. The D gene is left open where the match is weak. A row's size may be missing; if present it is once, few, many or a size class.

d_call clone_size j_call v_call cdr3_aa cdr3_nt
NA NA TRBJ2-1 TRBV7-6 CASSLYVSGASYNEQFF TGTGCCAGCAGCTTATACGTGAGCGGTGCCTCCTACAATGAGCAGTTCTTC
NA NA TRBJ1-1 TRBV19 CASSIGRLRGTEAFF TGTGCCAGTAGTATAGGGAGGCTACGGGGCACTGAAGCTTTCTTT
NA NA TRBJ2-3 TRBV24-1 CASAPNGGPTDTQYF TGTGCCAGCGCCCCAAACGGGGGACCGACAGATACGCAGTATTTT
TRBD1 NA TRBJ1-5 TRBV6-5 CASSSTGESNQPQHF TGTGCCAGCAGTTCGACAGGGGAAAGCAATCAGCCCCAGCATTTT
NA NA TRBJ2-7 TRBV5-8 CASSLKLSYEQYF TGTGCCAGCAGCTTAAAACTTTCCTACGAGCAGTACTTC
TRBD1 few TRBJ1-4 TRBV7-9 CASSSGDSYNEKLFF TGTGCCAGCAGCTCAGGGGACAGCTATAATGAAAAACTGTTTTTT
NA NA TRBJ1-2 TRBV15 CATSRDLGLNYGYTF TGTGCCACCAGCAGAGATCTGGGCCTTAACTATGGCTACACCTTC
TRBD2 NA TRBJ2-2 TRBV6-6 CASSRPLAGGNFRLTGELFF TGTGCCAGCAGCCGTCCCCTAGCGGGGGGGAACTTCAGGCTGACCGGGGAGCTGTTTTTT
NA NA TRBJ1-4 TRBV4-3 CASGARNEKLFF TGCGCCAGCGGGGCAAGGAATGAAAAACTGTTTTTT
TRBD2 NA TRBJ2-7 TRBV5-1 CASSPLAGAYEQYF TGCGCCAGCAGCCCCCTAGCGGGAGCCTACGAGCAGTACTTC
TRBD1 NA TRBJ2-1 TRBV5-1 CASSQRQGVTLEQFF TGCGCCAGCAGCCAGAGACAGGGGGTTACTCTTGAGCAGTTCTTC
NA NA TRBJ1-2 TRBV7-9 CASSLSTQQGGDGYTF TGTGCCAGCAGCTTATCAACACAACAGGGTGGAGACGGCTACACCTTC
NA NA TRBJ1-1 TRBV2 CASSDRGNTEAFF TGTGCCAGCAGTGATAGGGGGAACACTGAAGCTTTCTTT
NA NA TRBJ2-1 TRBV4-1 CASSQDLDRGSEQFF TGCGCCAGCAGCCAAGATCTCGACCGGGGGAGTGAGCAGTTCTTC
TRBD1 NA TRBJ1-2 TRBV3-1/TRBV3-2 CASSQDRGTYGYTF TGTGCCAGCAGCCAAGACAGGGGGACTTATGGCTACACCTTC
NA few TRBJ1-1 TRBV7-8 CASSLYSNTEAFF TGTGCCAGCAGCTTATACTCGAACACTGAAGCTTTCTTT
NA NA TRBJ1-5 TRBV9 CASSPGVSGNQPQHF TGTGCCAGCAGCCCGGGGGTGTCGGGCAATCAGCCCCAGCATTTT
TRBD1 NA TRBJ2-7 TRBV28 CASRGGAYEQYF TGTGCCAGCCGAGGGGGCGCCTACGAGCAGTACTTC
TRBD1 once TRBJ2-3 TRBV15 CATSTYRGLSTDTQYF TGTGCCACCAGCACATACAGGGGGCTGAGCACAGATACGCAGTATTTT
NA NA TRBJ2-2 TRBV19 CASSHDSPGELFF TGTGCCAGTAGTCACGACAGTCCCGGGGAGCTGTTTTTT
NA NA TRBJ2-7 TRBV4-1 CASSHSESDEQYF TGCGCCAGCAGCCACTCCGAGTCGGACGAGCAGTACTTC
NA NA TRBJ2-1 TRBV29-1 CSVTLAKTEQFF TGCAGCGTGACTTTAGCTAAAACGGAGCAGTTCTTC
TRBD2 NA TRBJ2-7 TRBV9 CASSVVGTSYEQYF TGTGCCAGCAGCGTAGTAGGGACTAGCTACGAGCAGTACTTC
NA NA TRBJ2-4 TRBV28 CASSPSGLMAKNIQYF TGTGCCAGCAGTCCATCGGGACTCATGGCCAAAAACATTCAGTACTTC
TRBD1 NA TRBJ2-1 TRBV28 CASSLAGTANEQFF TGTGCCAGCAGTTTGGCCGGGACAGCCAATGAGCAGTTCTTC
TRBD2 NA TRBJ2-3 TRBV9 CASSPLGRGRTDTQYF TGTGCCAGCAGCCCCCTCGGGAGGGGCCGCACAGATACGCAGTATTTT
NA NA TRBJ2-7 TRBV28 CASSFSVTGYEQYF TGTGCCAGCAGTTTCTCCGTGACTGGGTACGAGCAGTACTTC
NA NA TRBJ1-6 TRBV2 CASRSTQGIDSPLHF TGTGCCAGCAGGTCAACTCAGGGCATTGATTCACCCCTCCACTTT
NA NA TRBJ1-4 TRBV28 CASSLGGAGREKLFF TGTGCCAGCAGTTTGGGAGGGGCAGGGAGGGAAAAACTGTTTTTT
NA NA TRBJ2-3 TRBV7-3 CASSSSGDTQYF TGTGCCAGCAGCTCGAGCGGTGATACGCAGTATTTT
NA NA TRBJ1-4 TRBV7-9 CASSLEGTRVKLFF TGTGCCAGCAGCTTAGAAGGGACACGAGTAAAACTGTTTTTT
NA NA TRBJ1-1 TRBV7-2 CASSLTGTEAFF TGTGCCAGCAGCTTGACAGGCACTGAAGCTTTCTTT
NA NA TRBJ1-5 TRBV6-5 CAGGTGQPQHF TGTGCCGGGGGCACTGGTCAGCCCCAGCATTTT
NA few TRBJ1-1 TRBV10-1 CASKSGGRGEAFF TGCGCCAGCAAAAGCGGGGGGCGCGGTGAAGCTTTCTTT
NA NA TRBJ2-5 TRBV28 CASIFGQGLKETQYF TGTGCCAGCATTTTCGGCCAGGGACTGAAAGAGACCCAGTACTTC
NA once TRBJ1-5 TRBV27 CASSLSYSNQPQHF TGTGCCAGCAGTTTAAGCTATAGCAATCAGCCCCAGCATTTT
NA NA TRBJ2-1 TRBV4-3 CASSPSSSPSYNEQFF TGCGCCAGCAGCCCGAGTAGTTCCCCATCGTACAATGAGCAGTTCTTC
NA NA TRBJ1-5 TRBV9 CASSEGMSSNQPQHF TGTGCCAGCAGTGAGGGAATGTCGAGCAATCAGCCCCAGCATTTT
NA NA TRBJ1-5 TRBV30 CAWSVGVVNQPQHF TGTGCCTGGAGTGTAGGGGTGGTGAATCAGCCCCAGCATTTT
NA NA TRBJ1-1 TRBV2 CASSAIRGSTEAFF TGTGCCAGCAGTGCCATCAGGGGATCGACTGAAGCTTTCTTT
TRBD1 few TRBJ1-3 TRBV7-9 CASSPDRVRGNTIYF TGTGCCAGCAGCCCCGACAGGGTGCGCGGAAACACCATATATTTT
TRBD1 NA TRBJ1-3 TRBV30 CALNALGGRTGTIYF TGTGCCTTAAACGCTCTAGGGGGCAGAACTGGTACCATATATTTT
NA NA TRBJ1-5 TRBV24-1 CATSEGTGNQPQHF TGTGCCACCAGTGAGGGCACGGGGAATCAGCCCCAGCATTTT
TRBD1 once TRBJ1-1 TRBV5-1 CASATGGYTEAFF TGCGCCAGCGCCACAGGGGGCTACACTGAAGCTTTCTTT